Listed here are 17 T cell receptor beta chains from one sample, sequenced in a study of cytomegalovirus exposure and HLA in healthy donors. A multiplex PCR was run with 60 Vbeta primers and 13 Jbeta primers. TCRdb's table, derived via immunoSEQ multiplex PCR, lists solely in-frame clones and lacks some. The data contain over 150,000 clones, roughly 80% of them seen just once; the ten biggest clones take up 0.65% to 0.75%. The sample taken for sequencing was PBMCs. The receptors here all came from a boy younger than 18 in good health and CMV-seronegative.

The chain's CDR3 is CSVVINRGRRAFF. Here the CDR3 DNA reads TGCAGCGTTGTTATCAACAGGGGGCGTAGAGCTTTCTTT. The chain employs TRBV29-1 and TRBJ1-1; TRBD1 matches at 9 bases. Germline CDR1 is SQVTM and CDR2 is ANQGSEA. V trimming: 4 bases; J trimming: 10 bases; junction bases outside the gene matches: 10. The CDR3 loop spans 13 amino acids.

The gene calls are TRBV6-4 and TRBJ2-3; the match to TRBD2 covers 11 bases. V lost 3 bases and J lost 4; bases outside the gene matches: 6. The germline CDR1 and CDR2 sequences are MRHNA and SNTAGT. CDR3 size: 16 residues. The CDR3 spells CASSENSGGAPDTQYF. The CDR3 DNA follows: TGTGCCAGCAGTGAAAATAGCGGGGGGGCCCCAGATACGCAGTATTTT.

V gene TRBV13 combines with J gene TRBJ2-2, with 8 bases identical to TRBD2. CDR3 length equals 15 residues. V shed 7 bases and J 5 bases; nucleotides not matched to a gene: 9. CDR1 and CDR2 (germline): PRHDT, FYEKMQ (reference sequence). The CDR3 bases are TGTGCCAGCAAAAGAGCGGGAGTATCGACCGGGGAGCTGTTTTTT. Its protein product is CASKRAGVSTGELFF.

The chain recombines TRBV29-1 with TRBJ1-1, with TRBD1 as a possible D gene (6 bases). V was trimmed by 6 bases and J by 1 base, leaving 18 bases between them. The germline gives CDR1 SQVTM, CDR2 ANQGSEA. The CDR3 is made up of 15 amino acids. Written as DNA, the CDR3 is TGCAGCGTCGTCCCGAACAAGGGGGAGAACACTGAAGCTTTCTTT. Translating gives CSVVPNKGENTEAFF.

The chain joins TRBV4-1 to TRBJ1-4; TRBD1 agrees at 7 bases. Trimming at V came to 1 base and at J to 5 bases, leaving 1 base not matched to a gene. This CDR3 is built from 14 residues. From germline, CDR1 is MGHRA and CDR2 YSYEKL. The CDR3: CASSQGQGNEKLFF. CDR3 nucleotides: TGCGCCAGCAGCCAAGGACAGGGCAATGAAAAACTGTTTTTT.

This chain's CDR3 is CASSLSRDTLGEQYF. Written as DNA, the CDR3 is TGCGCCAGCAGCTTGTCCCGGGACACGTTGGGGGAGCAGTACTTC. V gene TRBV5-1 combines with J gene TRBJ2-7; a possible D gene is TRBD1 (6 bases). The germline V and J ends were trimmed by 1 base and 7 bases, with 18 bases remaining between them. The CDR3 is made up of 15 amino acids. Germline values: CDR1 SGHRS, CDR2 YFSETQ.

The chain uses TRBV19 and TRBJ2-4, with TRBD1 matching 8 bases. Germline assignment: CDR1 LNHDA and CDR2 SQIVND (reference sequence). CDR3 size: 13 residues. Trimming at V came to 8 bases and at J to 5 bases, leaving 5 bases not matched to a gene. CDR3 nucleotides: TGTGCCAGTGCGGGGACAGGACAAAACATTCAGTACTTC. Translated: CASAGTGQNIQYF.

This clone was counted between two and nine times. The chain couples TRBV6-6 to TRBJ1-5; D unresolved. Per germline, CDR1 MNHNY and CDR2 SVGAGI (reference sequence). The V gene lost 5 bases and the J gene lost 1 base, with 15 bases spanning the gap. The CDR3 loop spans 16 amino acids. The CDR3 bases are TGTGCCAGCAGTCCAAATAGTCCGGGGAGCAATCAGCCCCAGCATTTT. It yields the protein CASSPNSPGSNQPQHF.

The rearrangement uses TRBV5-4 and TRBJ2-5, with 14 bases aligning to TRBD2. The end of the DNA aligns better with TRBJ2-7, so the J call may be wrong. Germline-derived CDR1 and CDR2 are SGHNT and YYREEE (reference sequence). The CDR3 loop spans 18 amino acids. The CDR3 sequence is CASSLAPWGLAGAHEQYF. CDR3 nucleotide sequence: TGTGCCAGCAGCTTGGCACCCTGGGGACTAGCGGGAGCCCACGAGCAGTACTTC.

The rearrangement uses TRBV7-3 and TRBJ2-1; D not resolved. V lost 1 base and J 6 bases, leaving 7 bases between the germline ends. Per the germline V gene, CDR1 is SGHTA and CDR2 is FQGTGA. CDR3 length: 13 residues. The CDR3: CASSLIPGNEQFF. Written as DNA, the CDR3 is TGTGCCAGCAGCTTAATCCCCGGCAATGAGCAGTTCTTC.

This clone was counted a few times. CDR3 amino acids: CASSTRQGSRGYTF. CDR3 nucleotide sequence: TGTGCCAGCAGTACCAGACAGGGTTCAAGAGGCTACACCTTC. The chain couples TRBV6-5 to TRBJ1-2; 7 bases fit TRBD1. The CDR3 runs 14 residues. Germline V gene lookup returns CDR1 MNHEY and CDR2 SVGAGI. Losses at the gene ends were 5 bases for V and 8 bases for J; bases not matched to a gene: 11.

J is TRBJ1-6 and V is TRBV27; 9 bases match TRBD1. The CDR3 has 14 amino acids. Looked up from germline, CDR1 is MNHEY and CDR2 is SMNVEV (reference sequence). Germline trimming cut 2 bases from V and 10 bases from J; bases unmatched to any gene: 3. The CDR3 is CASSLEGQGSPLHF. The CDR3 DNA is TGTGCCAGCAGTTTAGAGGGACAGGGCTCACCCCTCCACTTT.

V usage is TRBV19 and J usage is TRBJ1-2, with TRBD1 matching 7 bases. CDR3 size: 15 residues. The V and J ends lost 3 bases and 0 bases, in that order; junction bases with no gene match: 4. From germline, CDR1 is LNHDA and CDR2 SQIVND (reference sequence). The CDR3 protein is CASSMTGIPNYGYTF. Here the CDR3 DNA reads TGTGCCAGTAGTATGACAGGGATTCCTAACTATGGCTACACCTTC. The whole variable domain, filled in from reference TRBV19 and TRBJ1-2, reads DGGITQSPKYLFRKEGQNVTLSCEQNLNHDAMYWYRQDPGQGLRLIYYSQIVNDFQKGDIAEGYSVSREKKESFPLTVTSAQKNPTAFYLCASSMTGIPNYGYTFGSGTRLTVV.

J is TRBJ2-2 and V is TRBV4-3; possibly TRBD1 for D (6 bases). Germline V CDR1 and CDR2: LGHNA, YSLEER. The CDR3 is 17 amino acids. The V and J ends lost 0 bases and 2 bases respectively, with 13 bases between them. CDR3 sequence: CASSQDWGQSNTGELFF. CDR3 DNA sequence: TGCGCCAGCAGCCAAGATTGGGGGCAGTCCAACACCGGGGAGCTGTTTTTT.

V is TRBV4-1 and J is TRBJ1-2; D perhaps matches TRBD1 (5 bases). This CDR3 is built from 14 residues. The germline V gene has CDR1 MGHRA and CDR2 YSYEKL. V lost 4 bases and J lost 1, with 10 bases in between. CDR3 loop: CASSLDTFNYGYTF. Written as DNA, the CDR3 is TGCGCCAGCAGCCTGGACACTTTTAACTATGGCTACACCTTC.

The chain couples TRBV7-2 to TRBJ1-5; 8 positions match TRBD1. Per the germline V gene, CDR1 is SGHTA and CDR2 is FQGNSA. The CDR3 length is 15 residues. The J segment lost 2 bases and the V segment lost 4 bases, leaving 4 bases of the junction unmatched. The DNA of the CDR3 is TGTGCCAGCAGCTACAAGGGACAGGGCAATCAGCCCCAGCATTTT. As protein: CASSYKGQGNQPQHF.

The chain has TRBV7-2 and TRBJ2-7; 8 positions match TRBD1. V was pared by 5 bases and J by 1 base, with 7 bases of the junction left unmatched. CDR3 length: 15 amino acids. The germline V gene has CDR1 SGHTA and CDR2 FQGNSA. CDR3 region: CASSAQGAASYEQYF. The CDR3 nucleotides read TGTGCCAGCAGCGCCCAGGGGGCCGCTTCCTACGAGCAGTACTTC. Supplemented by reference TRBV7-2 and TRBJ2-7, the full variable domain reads GAGVSQSPSNKVTEKGKDVELRCDPISGHTALYWYRQSLGQGLEFLIYFQGNSAPDKSGLPSDRFSAERTGGSVSTLTIQRTQQEDSAVYLCASSAQGAASYEQYFGPGTRLTVT.